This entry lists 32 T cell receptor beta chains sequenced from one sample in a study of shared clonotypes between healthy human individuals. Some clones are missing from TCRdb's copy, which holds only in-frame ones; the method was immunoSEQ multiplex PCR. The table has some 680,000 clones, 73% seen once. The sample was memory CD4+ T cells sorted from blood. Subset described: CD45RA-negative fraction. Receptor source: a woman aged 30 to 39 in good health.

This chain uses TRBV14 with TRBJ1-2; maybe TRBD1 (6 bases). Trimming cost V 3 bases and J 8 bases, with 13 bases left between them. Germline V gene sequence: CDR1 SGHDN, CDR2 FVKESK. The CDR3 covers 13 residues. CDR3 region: CASSQDSRKGYTF. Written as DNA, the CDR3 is TGTGCCAGCAGCCAGGACAGTAGAAAGGGCTACACCTTC.

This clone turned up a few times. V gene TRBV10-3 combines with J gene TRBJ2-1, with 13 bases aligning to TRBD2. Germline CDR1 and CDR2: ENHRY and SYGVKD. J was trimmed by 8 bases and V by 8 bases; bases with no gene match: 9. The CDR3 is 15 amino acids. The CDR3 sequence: CAIATGLAGADEQFF. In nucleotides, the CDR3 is TGTGCCATCGCAACCGGACTAGCGGGAGCGGATGAGCAGTTCTTC.

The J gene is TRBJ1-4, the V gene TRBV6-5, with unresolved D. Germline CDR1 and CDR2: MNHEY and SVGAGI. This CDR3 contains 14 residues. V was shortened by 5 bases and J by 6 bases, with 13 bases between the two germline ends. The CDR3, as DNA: TGTGCCAGCAGTCGTCGGACTGGCGATGAAAAACTGTTTTTT. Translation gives CASSRRTGDEKLFF.

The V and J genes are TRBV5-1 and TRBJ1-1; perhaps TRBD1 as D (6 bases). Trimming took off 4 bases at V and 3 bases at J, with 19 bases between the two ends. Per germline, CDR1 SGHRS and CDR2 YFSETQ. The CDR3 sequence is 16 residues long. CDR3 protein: CASSVSGTSRDTEAFF. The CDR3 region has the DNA TGCGCCAGCAGCGTATCCGGGACAAGCAGGGACACTGAAGCTTTCTTT.

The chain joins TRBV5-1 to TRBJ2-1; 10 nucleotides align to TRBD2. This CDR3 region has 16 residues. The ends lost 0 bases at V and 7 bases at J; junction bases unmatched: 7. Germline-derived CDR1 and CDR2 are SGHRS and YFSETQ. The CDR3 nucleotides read TGCGCCAGCAGCTTGGATCCCAGCGGGAGGGGGAATGAGCAGTTCTTC. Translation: CASSLDPSGRGNEQFF.

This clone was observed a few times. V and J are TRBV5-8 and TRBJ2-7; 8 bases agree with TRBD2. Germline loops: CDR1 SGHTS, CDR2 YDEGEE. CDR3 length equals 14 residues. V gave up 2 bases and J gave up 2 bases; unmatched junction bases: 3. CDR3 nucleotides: TGTGCCAGCAGCTTAAAAGCGGGAGCCTACGAGCAGTACTTC. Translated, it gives CASSLKAGAYEQYF.

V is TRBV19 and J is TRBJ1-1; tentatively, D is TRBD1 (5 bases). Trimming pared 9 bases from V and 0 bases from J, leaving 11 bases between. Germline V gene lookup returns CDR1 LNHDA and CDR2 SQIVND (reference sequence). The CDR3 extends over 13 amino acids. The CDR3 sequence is CASQGGMNTEAFF. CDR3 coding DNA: TGTGCCAGCCAGGGAGGCATGAACACTGAAGCTTTCTTT.

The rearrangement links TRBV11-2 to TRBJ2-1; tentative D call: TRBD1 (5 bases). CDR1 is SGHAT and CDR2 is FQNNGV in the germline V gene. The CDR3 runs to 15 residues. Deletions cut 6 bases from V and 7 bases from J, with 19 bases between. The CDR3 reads CASSFNVLTANEQFF. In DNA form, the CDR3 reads TGTGCCAGCAGTTTTAATGTTTTGACAGCTAATGAGCAGTTCTTC.

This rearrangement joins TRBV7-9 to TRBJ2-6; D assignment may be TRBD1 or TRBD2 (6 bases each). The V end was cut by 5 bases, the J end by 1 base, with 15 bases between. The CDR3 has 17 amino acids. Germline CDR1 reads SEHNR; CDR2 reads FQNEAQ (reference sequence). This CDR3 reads CASSQRGAGSGANVLTF. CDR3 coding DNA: TGTGCCAGCAGCCAGAGGGGGGCGGGATCTGGGGCCAACGTCCTGACTTTC.

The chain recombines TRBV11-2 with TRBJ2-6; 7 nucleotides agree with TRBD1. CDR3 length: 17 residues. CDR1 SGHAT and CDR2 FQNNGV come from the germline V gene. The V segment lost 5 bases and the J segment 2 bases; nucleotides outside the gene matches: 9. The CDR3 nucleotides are TGTGCCAGCAGCCCGAGACAGGGAAGGGCTGGGGCCAACGTCCTGACTTTC. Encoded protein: CASSPRQGRAGANVLTF.

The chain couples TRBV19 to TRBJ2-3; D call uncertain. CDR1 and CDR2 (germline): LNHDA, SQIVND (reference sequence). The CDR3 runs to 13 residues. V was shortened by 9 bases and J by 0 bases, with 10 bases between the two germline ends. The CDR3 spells CASESTSTDTQYF. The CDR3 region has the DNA TGTGCCAGCGAATCTACTAGCACAGATACGCAGTATTTT.

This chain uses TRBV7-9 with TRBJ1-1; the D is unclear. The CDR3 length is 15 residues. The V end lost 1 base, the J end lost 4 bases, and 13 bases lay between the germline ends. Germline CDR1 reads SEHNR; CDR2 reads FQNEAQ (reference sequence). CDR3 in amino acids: CASSLGGDGSTEAFF. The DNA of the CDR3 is TGTGCCAGCAGCTTAGGCGGTGACGGGAGCACTGAAGCTTTCTTT.

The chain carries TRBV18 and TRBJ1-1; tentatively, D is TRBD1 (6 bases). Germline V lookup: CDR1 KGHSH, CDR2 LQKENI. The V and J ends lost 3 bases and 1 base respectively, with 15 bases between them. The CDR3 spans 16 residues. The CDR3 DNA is TGTGCCAGCTCACCCTACGGGACACCTCAGAACACTGAAGCTTTCTTT. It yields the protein CASSPYGTPQNTEAFF.

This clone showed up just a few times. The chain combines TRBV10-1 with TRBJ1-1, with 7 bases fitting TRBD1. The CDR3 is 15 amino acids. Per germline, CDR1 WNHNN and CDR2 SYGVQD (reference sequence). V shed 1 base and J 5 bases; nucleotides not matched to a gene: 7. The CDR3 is CASSELPGQKTEAFF. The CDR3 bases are TGCGCCAGCAGTGAGTTGCCGGGACAGAAAACTGAAGCTTTCTTT.

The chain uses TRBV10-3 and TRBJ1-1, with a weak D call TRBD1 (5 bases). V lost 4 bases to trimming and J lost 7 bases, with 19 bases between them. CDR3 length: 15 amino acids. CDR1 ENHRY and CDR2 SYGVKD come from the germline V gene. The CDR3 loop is CAISGLPRGGGEAFF. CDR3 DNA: TGTGCCATCAGTGGCCTTCCCCGTGGGGGGGGTGAAGCTTTCTTT.

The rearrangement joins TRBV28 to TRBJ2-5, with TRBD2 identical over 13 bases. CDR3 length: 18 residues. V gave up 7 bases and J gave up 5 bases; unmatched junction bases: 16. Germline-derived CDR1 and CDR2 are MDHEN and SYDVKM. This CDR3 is CASTRRMGLAGQRETQYF. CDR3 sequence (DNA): TGTGCCAGCACGCGAAGGATGGGACTAGCGGGACAACGCGAGACCCAGTACTTC.

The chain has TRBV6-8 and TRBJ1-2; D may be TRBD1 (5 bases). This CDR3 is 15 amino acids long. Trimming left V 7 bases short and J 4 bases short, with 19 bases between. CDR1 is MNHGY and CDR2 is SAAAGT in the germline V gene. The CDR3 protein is CASKQSAGSTYGYTF. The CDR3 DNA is TGTGCCAGCAAACAATCGGCAGGGAGTACCTATGGCTACACCTTC.

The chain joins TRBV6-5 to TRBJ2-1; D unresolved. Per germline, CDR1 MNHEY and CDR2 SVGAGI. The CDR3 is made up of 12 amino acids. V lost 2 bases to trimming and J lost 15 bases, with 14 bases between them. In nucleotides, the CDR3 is TGTGCCAGCAGTTACGGAGCAGCCCGGTGGTTCTTC. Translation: CASSYGAARWFF.

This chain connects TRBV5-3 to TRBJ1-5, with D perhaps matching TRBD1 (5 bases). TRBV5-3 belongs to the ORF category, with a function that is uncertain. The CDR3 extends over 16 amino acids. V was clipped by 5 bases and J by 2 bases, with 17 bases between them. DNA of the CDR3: TGTGCCAGAAGTCCGATTCCAGGGTACGGCAATCAGCCCCAGCATTTT. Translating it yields CARSPIPGYGNQPQHF.

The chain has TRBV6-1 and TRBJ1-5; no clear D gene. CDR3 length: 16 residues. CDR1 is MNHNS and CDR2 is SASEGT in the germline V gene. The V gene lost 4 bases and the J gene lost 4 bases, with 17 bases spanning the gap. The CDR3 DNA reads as TGTGCCAGCAGTGGGGCGGGGTTTCGCAGTAATCAGCCCCAGCATTTT. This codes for CASSGAGFRSNQPQHF.

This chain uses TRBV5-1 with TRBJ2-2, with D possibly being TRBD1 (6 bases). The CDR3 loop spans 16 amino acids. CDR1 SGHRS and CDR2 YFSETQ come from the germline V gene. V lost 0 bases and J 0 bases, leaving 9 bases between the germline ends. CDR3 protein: CASSLGQGTNTGELFF. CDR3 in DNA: TGCGCCAGCAGCTTGGGGCAGGGGACGAACACCGGGGAGCTGTTTTTT.

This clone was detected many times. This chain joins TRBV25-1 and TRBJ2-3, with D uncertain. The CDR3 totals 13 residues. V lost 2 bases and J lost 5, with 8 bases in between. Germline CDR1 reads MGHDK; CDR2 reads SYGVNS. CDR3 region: CASSEVAGDTQYF. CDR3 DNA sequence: TGTGCCAGCAGTGAAGTCGCAGGAGATACGCAGTATTTT.

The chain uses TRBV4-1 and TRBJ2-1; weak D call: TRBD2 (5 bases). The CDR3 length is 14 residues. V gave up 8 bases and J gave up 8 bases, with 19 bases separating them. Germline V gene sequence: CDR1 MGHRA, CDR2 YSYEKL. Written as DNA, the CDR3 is TGCGCCAGCGGACTTATGTCCCGTGGGGATGAGCAGTTCTTC. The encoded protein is CASGLMSRGDEQFF.

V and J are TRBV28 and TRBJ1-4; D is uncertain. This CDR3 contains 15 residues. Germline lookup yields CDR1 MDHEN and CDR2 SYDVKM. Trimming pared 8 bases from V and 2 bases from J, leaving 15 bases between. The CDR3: CASSGRGATNEKLFF. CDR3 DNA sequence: TGTGCCAGCTCTGGACGGGGAGCGACTAATGAAAAACTGTTTTTT.

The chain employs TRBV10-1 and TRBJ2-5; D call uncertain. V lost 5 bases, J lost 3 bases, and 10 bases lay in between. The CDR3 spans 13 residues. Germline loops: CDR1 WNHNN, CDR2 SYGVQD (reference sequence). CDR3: CASSPGVKETQYF. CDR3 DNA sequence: TGCGCCAGCAGTCCTGGGGTAAAAGAGACCCAGTACTTC.

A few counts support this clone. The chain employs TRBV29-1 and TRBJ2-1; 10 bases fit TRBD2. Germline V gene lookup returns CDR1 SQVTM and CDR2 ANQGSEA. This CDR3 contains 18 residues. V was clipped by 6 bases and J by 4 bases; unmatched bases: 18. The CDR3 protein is CSVPTSGHTFLGYNEQFF. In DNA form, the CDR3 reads TGCAGCGTACCGACTAGCGGGCATACATTCTTGGGTTACAATGAGCAGTTCTTC.

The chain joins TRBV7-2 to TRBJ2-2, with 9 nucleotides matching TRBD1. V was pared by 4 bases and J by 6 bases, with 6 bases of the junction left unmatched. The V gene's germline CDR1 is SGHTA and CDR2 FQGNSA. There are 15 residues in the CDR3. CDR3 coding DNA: TGTGCCAGCAGCTACGGGACAGGGATGTCCGGGGAGCTGTTTTTT. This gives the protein CASSYGTGMSGELFF.

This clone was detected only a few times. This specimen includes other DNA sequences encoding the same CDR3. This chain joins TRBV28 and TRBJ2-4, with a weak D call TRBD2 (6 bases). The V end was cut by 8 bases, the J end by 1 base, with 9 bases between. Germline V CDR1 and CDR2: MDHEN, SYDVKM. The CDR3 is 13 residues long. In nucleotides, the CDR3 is TGTGCCAGCGGACTACCTGCCAAAAACATTCAGTACTTC. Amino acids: CASGLPAKNIQYF. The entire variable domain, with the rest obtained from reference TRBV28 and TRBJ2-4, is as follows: DVKVTQSSRYLVKRTGEKVFLECVQDMDHENMFWYRQDPGLGLRLIYFSYDVKMKEKGDIPEGYSVSREKKERFSLILESASTNQTSMYLCASGLPAKNIQYFGAGTRLSVL.

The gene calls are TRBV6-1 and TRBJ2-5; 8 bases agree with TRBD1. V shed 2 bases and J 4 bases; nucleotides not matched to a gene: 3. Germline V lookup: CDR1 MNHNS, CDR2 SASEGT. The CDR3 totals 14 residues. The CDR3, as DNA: TGTGCCAGCAGTGAACAGGGGGCATCAGAGACCCAGTACTTC. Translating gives CASSEQGASETQYF.

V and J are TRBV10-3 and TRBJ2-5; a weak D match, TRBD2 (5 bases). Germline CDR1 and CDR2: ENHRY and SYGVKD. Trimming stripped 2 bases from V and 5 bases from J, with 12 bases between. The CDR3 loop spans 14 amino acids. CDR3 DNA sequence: TGTGCCATCAGTGAGGTGGGAGTGGTGGAGACCCAGTACTTC. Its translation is CAISEVGVVETQYF.

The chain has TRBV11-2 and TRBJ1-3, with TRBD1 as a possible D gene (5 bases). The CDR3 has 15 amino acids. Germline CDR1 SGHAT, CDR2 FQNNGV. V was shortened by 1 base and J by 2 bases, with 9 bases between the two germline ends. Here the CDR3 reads CASSLALGAGNTIYF. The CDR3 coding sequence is TGTGCCAGCAGCTTAGCCCTGGGGGCTGGAAACACCATATATTTT.

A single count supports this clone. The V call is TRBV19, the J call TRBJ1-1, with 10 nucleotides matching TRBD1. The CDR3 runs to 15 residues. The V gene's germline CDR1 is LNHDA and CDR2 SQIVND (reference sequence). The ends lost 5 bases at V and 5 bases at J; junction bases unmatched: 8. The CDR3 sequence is CASSERQGAGTEAFF. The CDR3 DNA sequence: TGTGCCAGTAGTGAAAGACAGGGGGCGGGGACTGAAGCTTTCTTT.